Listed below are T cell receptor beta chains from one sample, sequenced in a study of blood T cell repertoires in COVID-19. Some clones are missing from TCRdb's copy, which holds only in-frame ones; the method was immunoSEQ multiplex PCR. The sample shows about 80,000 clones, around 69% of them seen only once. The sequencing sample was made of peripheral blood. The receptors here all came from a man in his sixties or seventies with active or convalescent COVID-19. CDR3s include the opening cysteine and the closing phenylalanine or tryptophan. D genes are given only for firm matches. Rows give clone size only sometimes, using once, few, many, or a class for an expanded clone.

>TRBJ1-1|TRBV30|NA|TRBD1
TGTGCCTGGGAGACAGGGGGCACTGAAGCTTTCTTT
CAWETGGTEAFF
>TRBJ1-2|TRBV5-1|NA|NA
TGCGCCAGCAGCTTTTCCGGGGAGACCTTCAACTATGGCTACACCTTC
CASSFSGETFNYGYTF
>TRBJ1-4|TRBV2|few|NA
TGTGCCAGCCTAAGGACAGAAAATGAAAAACTGTTTTTT
CASLRTENEKLFF
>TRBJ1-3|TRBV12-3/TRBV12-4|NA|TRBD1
TGTGCCACCTCCAGGGGGAACGGAAACACCATATATTTT
CATSRGNGNTIYF
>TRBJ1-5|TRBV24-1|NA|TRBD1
TGTGCCACCAGTGATCAGGGGGGTACAAGCAATCAGCCCCAGCATTTT
CATSDQGGTSNQPQHF
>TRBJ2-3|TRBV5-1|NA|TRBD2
TGCGCCAGCAGTCCGGAGGGGCCTAGCGGGACTAGCACAGATACGCAGTATTTT
CASSPEGPSGTSTDTQYF
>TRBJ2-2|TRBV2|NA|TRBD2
TGTGCCAGCAGTGAAAGGCCCAGCGGGGGACTTAACACCGGGGAGCTGTTTTTT
CASSERPSGGLNTGELFF
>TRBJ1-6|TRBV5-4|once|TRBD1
TGTGCAGCCCAGGGACAGGGGGGATCACCCCTCCACTTT
CAAQGQGGSPLHF
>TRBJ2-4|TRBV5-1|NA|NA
TGCGCCAGCAGCTTGGACGGACTAGCCAAAAACATTCAGTACTTC
CASSLDGLAKNIQYF
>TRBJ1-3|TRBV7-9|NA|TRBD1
TGTGCCAGCAGCTACCGGGACAGGGTTGACACCATATATTTT
CASSYRDRVDTIYF
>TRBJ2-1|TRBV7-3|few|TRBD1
TGTGCCAGCAGCCTCCCCTGGGACAGGGCGTACAATGAGCAGTTCTTC
CASSLPWDRAYNEQFF
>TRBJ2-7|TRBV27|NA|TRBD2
TGTGCCAGCAGCCCCGGGGGGGCCTGGTACGAGCAGTACTTC
CASSPGGAWYEQYF
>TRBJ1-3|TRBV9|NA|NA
TGTGCCAGCAGTGCCGGGAATACTGGAAACACCATATATTTT
CASSAGNTGNTIYF
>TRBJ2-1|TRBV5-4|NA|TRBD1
TGTGCCAGCAGACGAGGGACAGACCCCTACAATGAGCAGTTCTTC
CASRRGTDPYNEQFF
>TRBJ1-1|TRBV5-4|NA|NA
TGTGCCAGCAGGGGTGCGGCCTGGGACACTGAAGCTTTCTTT
CASRGAAWDTEAFF
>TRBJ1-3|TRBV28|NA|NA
TGTGCCAGCAGTACCTCCGGGGTAACTTCTGGAAACACCATATATTTT
CASSTSGVTSGNTIYF